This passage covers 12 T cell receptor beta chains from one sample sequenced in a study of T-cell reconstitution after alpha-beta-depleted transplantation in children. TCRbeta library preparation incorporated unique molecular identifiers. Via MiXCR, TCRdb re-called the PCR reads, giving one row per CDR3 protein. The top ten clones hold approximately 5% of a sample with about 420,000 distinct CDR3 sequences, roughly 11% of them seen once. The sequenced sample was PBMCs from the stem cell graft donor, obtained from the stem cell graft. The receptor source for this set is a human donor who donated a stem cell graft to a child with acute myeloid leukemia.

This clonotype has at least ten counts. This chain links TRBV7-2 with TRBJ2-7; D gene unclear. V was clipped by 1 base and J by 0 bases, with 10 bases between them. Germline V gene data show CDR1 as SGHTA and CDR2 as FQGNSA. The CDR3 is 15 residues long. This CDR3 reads CASSLDHISSYEQYF. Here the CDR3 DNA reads TGTGCCAGCAGCTTAGACCATATCAGCTCCTACGAGCAGTACTTC.

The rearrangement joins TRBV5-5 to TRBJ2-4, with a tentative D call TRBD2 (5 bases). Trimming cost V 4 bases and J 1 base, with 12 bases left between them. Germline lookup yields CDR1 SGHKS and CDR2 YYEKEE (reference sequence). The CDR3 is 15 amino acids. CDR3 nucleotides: TGTGCCAGCAGCCCCACTGGGAGCGCCAAAAACATTCAGTACTTC. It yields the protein CASSPTGSAKNIQYF.

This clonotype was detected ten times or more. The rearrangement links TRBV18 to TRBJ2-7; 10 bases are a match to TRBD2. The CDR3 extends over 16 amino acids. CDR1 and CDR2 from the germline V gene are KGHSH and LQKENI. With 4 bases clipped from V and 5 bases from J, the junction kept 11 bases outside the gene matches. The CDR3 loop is CASSQRSGGALDEQYV. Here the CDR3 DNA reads TGTGCCAGCTCACAACGAAGCGGGGGGGCCTTAGACGAGCAGTACGTC.

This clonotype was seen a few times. As DNA, the CDR3 is TGTGCCAGCAGCTTAATCCTATCTTCCGGGGCCAACGTCCTGACTTTC. Protein sequence: CASSLILSSGANVLTF. The V gene is TRBV7-2, the J gene TRBJ2-6; unclear D gene. CDR1 and CDR2 (germline): SGHTA, FQGNSA. The CDR3 is made up of 16 amino acids. The V end was cut by 2 bases, the J end by 4 bases, with 12 bases between.

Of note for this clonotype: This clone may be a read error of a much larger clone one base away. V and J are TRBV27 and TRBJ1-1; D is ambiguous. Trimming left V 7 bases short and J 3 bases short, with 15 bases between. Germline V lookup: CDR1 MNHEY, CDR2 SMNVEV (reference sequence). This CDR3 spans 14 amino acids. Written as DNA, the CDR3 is TGTGCCAGCACTACCAACAGATTGCACACTGAAGCTTTCTTT. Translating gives CASTTNRLHTEAFF.

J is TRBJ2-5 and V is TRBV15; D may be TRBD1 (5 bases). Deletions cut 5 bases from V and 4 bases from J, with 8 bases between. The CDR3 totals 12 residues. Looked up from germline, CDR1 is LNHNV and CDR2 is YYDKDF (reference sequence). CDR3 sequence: CATSPQGETQYF. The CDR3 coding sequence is TGTGCCACCAGCCCTCAGGGAGAGACCCAGTACTTC.

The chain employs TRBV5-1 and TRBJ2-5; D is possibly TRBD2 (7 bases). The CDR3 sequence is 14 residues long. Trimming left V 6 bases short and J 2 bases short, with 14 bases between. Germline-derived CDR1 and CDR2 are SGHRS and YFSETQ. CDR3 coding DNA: TGCGCCAGCACGTGGGGGGGCCTTCAAGAGACCCAGTACTTC. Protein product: CASTWGGLQETQYF.

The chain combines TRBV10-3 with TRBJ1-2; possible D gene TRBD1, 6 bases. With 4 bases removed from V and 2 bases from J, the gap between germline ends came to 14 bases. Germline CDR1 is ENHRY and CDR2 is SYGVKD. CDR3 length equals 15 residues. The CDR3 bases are TGTGCCATCAGTGTAGGGGGGCCCCTAAACTATGGCTACACCTTC. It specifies CAISVGGPLNYGYTF.

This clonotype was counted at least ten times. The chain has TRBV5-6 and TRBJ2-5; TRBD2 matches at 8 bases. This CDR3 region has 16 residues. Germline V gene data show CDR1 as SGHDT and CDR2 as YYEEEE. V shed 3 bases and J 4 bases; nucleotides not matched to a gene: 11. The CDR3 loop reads CASSSPPAGGRETQYF. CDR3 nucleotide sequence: TGTGCCAGCAGCTCCCCTCCGGCGGGGGGACGAGAGACCCAGTACTTC.

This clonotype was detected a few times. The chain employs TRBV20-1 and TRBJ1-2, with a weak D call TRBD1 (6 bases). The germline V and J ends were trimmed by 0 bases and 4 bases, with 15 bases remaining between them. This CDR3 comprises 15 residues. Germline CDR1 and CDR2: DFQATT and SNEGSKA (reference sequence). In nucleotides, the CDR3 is TGCAGTGCTAGAGATGGGCGGGGGGCTGGCTATGGCTACACCTTC. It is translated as CSARDGRGAGYGYTF.

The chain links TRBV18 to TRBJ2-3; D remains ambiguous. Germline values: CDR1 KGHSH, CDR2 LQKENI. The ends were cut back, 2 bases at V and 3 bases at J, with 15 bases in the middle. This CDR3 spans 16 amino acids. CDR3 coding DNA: TGTGCCAGCTCACCAGGCGACACAATAAAGACAGATACGCAGTATTTT. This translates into CASSPGDTIKTDTQYF. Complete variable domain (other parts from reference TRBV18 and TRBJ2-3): NAGVMQNPRHLVRRRGQEARLRCSPMKGHSHVYWYRQLPEEGLKFMVYLQKENIIDESGMPKERFSAEFPKEGPSILRIQQVVRGDSAAYFCASSPGDTIKTDTQYFGPGTRLTVL.

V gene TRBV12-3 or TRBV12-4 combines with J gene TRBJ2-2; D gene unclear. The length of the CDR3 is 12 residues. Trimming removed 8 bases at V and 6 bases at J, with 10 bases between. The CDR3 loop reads CASSWGSGELFF. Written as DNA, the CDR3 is TGTGCCAGCTCCTGGGGATCCGGGGAGCTGTTTTTT.